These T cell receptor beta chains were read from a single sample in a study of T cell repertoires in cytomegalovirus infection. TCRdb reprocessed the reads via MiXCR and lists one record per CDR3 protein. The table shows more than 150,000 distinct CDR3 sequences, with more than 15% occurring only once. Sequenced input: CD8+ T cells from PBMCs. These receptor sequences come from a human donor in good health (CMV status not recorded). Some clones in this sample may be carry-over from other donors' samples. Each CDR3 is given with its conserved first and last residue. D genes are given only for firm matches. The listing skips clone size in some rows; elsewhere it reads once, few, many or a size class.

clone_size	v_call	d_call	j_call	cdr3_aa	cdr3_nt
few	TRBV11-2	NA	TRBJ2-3	CASSVVPRSSTDTQYF	TGTGCCAGCAGCGTGGTCCCCAGATCTAGCACAGATACGCAGTATTTT
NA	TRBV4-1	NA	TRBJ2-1	CASSQDSASGPYNEQFF	TGCGCCAGCAGCCAAGATTCGGCCAGCGGACCTTACAATGAGCAGTTCTTC
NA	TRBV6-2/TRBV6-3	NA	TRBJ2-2	CASSFEGGRGGELFF	TGTGCCAGCAGTTTCGAGGGGGGGCGCGGCGGGGAGCTGTTTTTT
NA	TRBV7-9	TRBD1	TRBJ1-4	CASSSTGDEKLFF	TGTGCCAGCAGCTCGACAGGGGATGAAAAACTGTTTTTT
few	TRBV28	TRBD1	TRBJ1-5	CASSTQQGAQPQHF	TGTGCCAGCAGCACTCAACAGGGGGCCCAGCCCCAGCATTTT
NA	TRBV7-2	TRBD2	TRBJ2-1	CASSIYGGAGYNEQFF	TGTGCCAGCAGTATCTACGGGGGGGCCGGGTACAATGAGCAGTTCTTC
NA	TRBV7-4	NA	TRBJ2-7	CASSLVGLVYEQYF	TGTGCCAGCAGCTTAGTTGGCCTAGTCTACGAGCAGTACTTC
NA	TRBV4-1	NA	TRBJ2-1	CASSQESGYSGNEQFF	TGCGCCAGCAGCCAAGAAAGCGGTTACAGCGGTAATGAGCAGTTCTTC
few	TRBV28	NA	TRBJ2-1	CASSSSTRNEQFF	TGTGCCAGCAGTTCGTCTACTCGAAATGAGCAGTTCTTC
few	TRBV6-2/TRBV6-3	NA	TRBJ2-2	CASSYSPGQNTGELFF	TGTGCCAGCAGTTATTCCCCGGGACAGAACACCGGGGAGCTGTTTTTT
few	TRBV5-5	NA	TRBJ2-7	CASSLWSGDEQYF	TGTGCCAGCAGCTTGTGGTCTGGGGACGAGCAGTACTTC
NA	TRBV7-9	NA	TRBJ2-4	CASSPNTGTPKNIQYF	TGTGCCAGCAGCCCTAATACCGGGACACCGAAAAACATTCAGTACTTC
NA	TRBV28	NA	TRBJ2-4	CASSEEGITGSYF	TGTGCCAGCAGTGAGGAAGGAATTACAGGGTCGTACTTC
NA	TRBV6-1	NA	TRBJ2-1	CASSNHHEQFF	TGTGCCAGCAGTAACCATCATGAGCAGTTCTTC
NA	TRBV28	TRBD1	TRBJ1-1	CASSLDRGFYTEAFF	TGTGCCAGCAGTTTGGACAGGGGGTTTTACACTGAAGCTTTCTTT
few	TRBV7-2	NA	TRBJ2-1	CASSLVGGGSEQFF	TGTGCCAGCAGCTTAGTGGGGGGAGGAAGTGAGCAGTTCTTC
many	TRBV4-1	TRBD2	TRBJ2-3	CASSQLTSGSPRRTDTQYF	TGCGCCAGCAGCCAACTTACTAGCGGGAGTCCAAGGCGGACAGATACGCAGTATTTT
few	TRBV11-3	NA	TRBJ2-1	CASSLGDEEQFF	TGTGCCAGCAGCTTAGGGGACGAGGAGCAGTTCTTC
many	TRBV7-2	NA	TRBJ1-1	CASSYTTENTEAFF	TGTGCCAGCAGCTATACGACAGAGAACACTGAAGCTTTCTTT
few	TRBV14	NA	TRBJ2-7	CASSPSGGGGEQYF	TGTGCCAGCAGCCCATCGGGAGGGGGCGGTGAGCAGTACTTC
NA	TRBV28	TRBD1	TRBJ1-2	CASSLDREVNYGYTF	TGTGCCAGCAGTCTGGACAGGGAGGTAAACTATGGCTACACCTTC
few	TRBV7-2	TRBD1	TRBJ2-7	CASGTGGSEQYF	TGTGCCAGCGGCACAGGGGGCAGCGAGCAGTACTTC
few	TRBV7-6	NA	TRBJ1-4	CASSLQGSNEKLFF	TGTGCCAGCAGCTTACAGGGGAGTAATGAAAAACTGTTTTTT
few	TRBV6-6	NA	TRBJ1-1	CASREWGTEAFF	TGTGCCAGCAGAGAGTGGGGCACTGAAGCTTTCTTT
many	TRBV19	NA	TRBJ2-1	CASSMTVNEQFF	TGTGCCAGTAGTATGACAGTAAATGAGCAGTTCTTC
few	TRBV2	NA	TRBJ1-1	CASRSIEAFF	TGTGCCAGCAGGAGTATTGAAGCTTTCTTT
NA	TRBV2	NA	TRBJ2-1	CASSGRHNEQFF	TGTGCCAGCAGTGGCCGACATAATGAGCAGTTCTTC
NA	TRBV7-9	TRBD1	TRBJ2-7	CASGRGAGGRGEQYF	TGTGCCAGCGGAAGAGGAGCAGGGGGCCGGGGCGAGCAGTACTTC
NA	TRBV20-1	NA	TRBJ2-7	CSARSRANYEQYF	TGCAGTGCTAGATCCAGGGCGAACTACGAGCAGTACTTC
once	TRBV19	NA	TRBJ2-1	CASSIGSREQFF	TGTGCCAGTAGTATAGGGTCTCGTGAGCAGTTCTTC
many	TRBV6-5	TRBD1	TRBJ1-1	CASSYSGQGETEAFF	TGTGCCAGCAGTTACTCGGGGCAGGGGGAGACTGAAGCTTTCTTT
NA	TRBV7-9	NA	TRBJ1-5	CASSLGASNIQPQHF	TGTGCCAGCAGCTTAGGGGCGTCAAATATCCAGCCCCAGCATTTT
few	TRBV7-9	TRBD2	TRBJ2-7	CASSATGLAGHYEQYF	TGTGCCAGCAGCGCCACCGGGCTAGCGGGACACTACGAGCAGTACTTC
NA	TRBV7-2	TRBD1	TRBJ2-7	CASSLRRQGGDEQYF	TGTGCCAGCAGCTTACGAAGACAGGGGGGGGACGAGCAGTACTTC
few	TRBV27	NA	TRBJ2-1	CASSLSTFGGNYNEQFF	TGCGCCAGCAGTTTATCCACGTTCGGCGGGAACTACAATGAGCAGTTCTTC